One and the same sample provided the 8 T cell receptor beta chains below, sequenced in a study of blood T cell repertoires in COVID-19. Repertoires were generated with immunoSEQ multiplex PCR, while TCRdb's copy carries only in-frame clones and drops some. The sample includes 75,000 to 90,000 clones, around 85% seen only once; the top ten take 15% to 20%. The sequenced sample was peripheral blood. Receptors originate from an elderly man with active or convalescent COVID-19.

The chain combines TRBV11-2 with TRBJ2-7; D is unresolved. Germline V gene lookup returns CDR1 SGHAT and CDR2 FQNNGV. This CDR3 contains 13 residues. The V and J ends lost 1 base and 6 bases respectively, with 10 bases between them. The CDR3 DNA follows: TGTGCCAGCAGCTTAGGGATCCCTAGCGAGCAGTACGTC. It is translated as CASSLGIPSEQYV.

Remarks on this clone: A read error may account for a junction end that differs from germline. J is TRBJ2-1 and V is TRBV19; TRBD2 aligns across 7 bases. This CDR3 is built from 17 residues. Germline V lookup: CDR1 LNHDA, CDR2 SQIVND (reference sequence). The CDR3 spells CASISRAGLSSYNGQFF. DNA of the CDR3: TGTGCCAGTATTTCCCGAGCGGGGCTGAGCTCCTACAATGGGCAGTTCTTC.

DNA for the CDR3: TGCGCCAGCAGCCCGGGACTTAGGAACACTGAAGCTTTCTTT. Protein: CASSPGLRNTEAFF. V gene TRBV5-1 combines with J gene TRBJ1-1, with D possibly matching TRBD1 (5 bases). Germline CDR1 SGHRS, CDR2 YFSETQ. V dropped 4 bases and J dropped 1 base, with 11 bases sitting between them. This CDR3 contains 14 residues. The full variable domain, rest sourced from reference TRBV5-1 and TRBJ1-1, is KAGVTQTPRYLIKTRGQQVTLSCSPISGHRSVSWYQQTPGQGLQFLFEYFSETQRNKGNFPGRFSGRQFSNSRSEMNVSTLELGDSALYLCASSPGLRNTEAFFGQGTRLTVV.

V usage is TRBV7-9 and J usage is TRBJ2-1, with no clear D. Deletions cut 1 base from V and 5 bases from J, with 12 bases between. The germline gives CDR1 SEHNR, CDR2 FQNEAQ (reference sequence). The CDR3 has 15 amino acids. The CDR3 here is CASSLEGRQDNEQFF. CDR3 DNA: TGTGCCAGCAGCTTAGAAGGTCGGCAGGACAATGAGCAGTTCTTC.

The gene calls are TRBV5-4 and TRBJ1-6; a possible D gene is TRBD1 (5 bases). CDR3 length: 16 amino acids. Germline V gene lookup returns CDR1 SGHNT and CDR2 YYREEE (reference sequence). V shed 4 bases and J shed 5 bases, with 16 bases lying between them. This chain's CDR3 is CASSPGGSLNNSPLHF. CDR3 bases: TGTGCCAGCAGCCCGGGGGGGTCACTCAATAATTCACCCCTCCACTTT.

The chain carries TRBV5-1 and TRBJ2-5; a weak D match, TRBD2 (6 bases). Trimming removed 1 base at V and 1 base at J, with 11 bases between. This CDR3 has 15 residues. Germline V gives CDR1 SGHRS, CDR2 YFSETQ. The CDR3 sequence: CASSLSPGSQETQYF. The CDR3 DNA reads TGCGCCAGCAGCTTGAGCCCCGGGAGCCAAGAGACCCAGTACTTC.

This rearrangement joins TRBV11-3 to TRBJ2-5; no clear D gene. The CDR3 extends over 14 amino acids. V was pared by 1 base and J by 5 bases, with 11 bases between. CDR1 is SGHNT and CDR2 is YENEEA in the germline V gene. CDR3 sequence (DNA): TGTGCCAGCAGCTTAGGTCGGTACCGTGAGACCCAGTACTTC. The encoded protein is CASSLGRYRETQYF.

The chain employs TRBV11-3 and TRBJ1-4; no clear D. CDR1 and CDR2 (germline): SGHNT, YENEEA. The CDR3 is 16 amino acids. Trimming stripped 5 bases from V and 0 bases from J, with 13 bases between. The CDR3 sequence: CASSPRGGATNEKLFF. The CDR3 DNA follows: TGTGCCAGCAGCCCTAGAGGTGGTGCAACTAATGAAAAACTGTTTTTT.